The entry below gives a single TCR delta chain sequence along with its context. Its antigen has not been determined. One base separates it from a far larger clone, so it is likely a read error. Library generation was performed with RT-PCR. Sequencing instrument: Illumina MiSeq. TCRdb recomputed clones from the public reads with CATT; identical DNA rows were then combined. In this sample the table shows over a thousand delta-chain clones, around 41% of which occur a single time. Roughly 28% of the sample belongs to the ten largest clones. This entry belongs to a study of gamma-delta T cells after stem cell transplantation (dated by TCRdb to about 2016). A distance of 18 bases separates the germline ends of V and J, which lose 4 bases and 1 base respectively. Based on the germline V gene, the CDR1 and CDR2 sequences are GEAIGNYY and EKD. From cysteine to phenylalanine, the CDR3 is 16 amino acids long. Only CDR3 DNA is held: 48 bases, read in frame from base 1.

The receptor comes from a human donor. It is not recorded whose cells these are; they may come from a transplant donor. This table probably holds off-target reads from a library built for another chain. In this chain, TRDV2 is recombined with TRDJ1, with the D gene call left open. What was sequenced was gamma-delta T cells. The bases are TGTGCCTGTGAAACCGTTGGGTCCCCCCCCACCGATAAACTCATCTTT. Its protein product is CACETVGSPPTDKLIF.